The 20 T cell receptor beta chains given below trace back to one sample, sequenced in a study of blood T cell repertoires in COVID-19 (dated by TCRdb to about 2020). Library construction relied on the immunoSEQ multiplex PCR assay. This immuneACCESS table, as held by TCRdb, lists in-frame sequences with V and J called but not all clones. Of the missing ones, under half trace to an unresolved V gene in checked studies; the others have no known cause. Counted in this sample were some 160,000 clones; 80% to 85% of them appeared once. The leading ten clones occupy about 11% of the sample. Sequences were obtained from peripheral blood. These receptors all stem from a man in his 70s with active or convalescent COVID-19.

This clone appeared once. The V gene is TRBV25-1, the J gene TRBJ1-2; the D is unclear. V was shortened by 5 bases and J by 4 bases, with 14 bases between the two germline ends. Germline V CDR1 and CDR2: MGHDK, SYGVNS. CDR3 length equals 14 residues. This CDR3 is CASSRREGVYGYTF. The CDR3 nucleotides are TGTGCCAGCAGTCGGAGGGAGGGTGTCTATGGCTACACCTTC.

This chain connects TRBV5-1 to TRBJ2-2; perhaps TRBD1 as D (5 bases). The V end was cut by 3 bases, the J end by 8 bases, with 14 bases between. The CDR3 consists of 14 residues. The V gene's germline CDR1 is SGHRS and CDR2 YFSETQ. The CDR3: CASSYIRVSGELFF. CDR3 in DNA: TGCGCCAGCAGCTATATCAGGGTTTCGGGGGAGCTGTTTTTT.

The rearrangement joins TRBV15 to TRBJ2-2; weak D call: TRBD2 (6 bases). CDR3 length: 16 residues. V dropped 0 bases and J dropped 5 bases, with 13 bases sitting between them. The V gene's germline CDR1 is LNHNV and CDR2 YYDKDF (reference sequence). The CDR3 DNA follows: TGTGCCACCAGCAGAGATTTACTAGCCGGGACCGGGGAGCTGTTTTTT. Protein: CATSRDLLAGTGELFF.

The chain couples TRBV3-1 (or the pseudogene TRBV3-2) to TRBJ1-2, with a possible D match to TRBD1 (6 bases). The CDR3 has 14 amino acids. V was clipped by 0 bases and J by 7 bases, with 12 bases between them. The germline V gene encodes CDR1 LGHDT and CDR2 YNNKEL (reference sequence). The CDR3 loop is CASSQDRGGSGYTF. CDR3 nucleotides: TGTGCCAGCAGCCAAGATCGGGGGGGCTCTGGCTACACCTTC.

This chain links TRBV6-2 or TRBV6-3 with TRBJ1-1, with a weak D call TRBD1 (6 bases). Germline V gene lookup returns CDR1 MNHEY and CDR2 SVGEGT. CDR3 size: 16 residues. V was clipped by 4 bases and J by 1 base, with 16 bases between them. In DNA, the CDR3 is TGTGCCAGCAGTTTGACGGACAGCTCGCGGAACACTGAAGCTTTCTTT. This sequence encodes CASSLTDSSRNTEAFF.

The V gene is TRBV7-8, the J gene TRBJ2-5, with 8 bases matching TRBD2. V gave up 6 bases and J gave up 5 bases; unmatched junction bases: 11. The CDR3 has 15 residues. CDR1 SGHVS and CDR2 FQNEAQ come from the germline V gene. DNA of the CDR3: TGTGCCAGCAGTGGCCGGGGGGGAGGCGCGGAGACCCAGTACTTC. Translating it yields CASSGRGGGAETQYF. The full variable domain, completed using reference TRBV7-8 and TRBJ2-5, is GAGVSQSPRYKVAKRGQDVALRCDPISGHVSLFWYQQALGQGPEFLTYFQNEAQLDKSGLPSDRFFAERPEGSVSTLKIQRTQQEDSAVYLCASSGRGGGAETQYFGPGTRLLVL.

This clone was seen at least ten times. The genes are TRBV28 and TRBJ1-1; 7 bases align to TRBD1. Trimming took 7 bases from V and 0 from J; bases not matched to a gene: 8. CDR1 and CDR2 (germline): MDHEN, SYDVKM. The CDR3 sequence is 15 residues long. The CDR3 coding sequence is TGTGCCAGCACCCAAATGGGACAGTTGAACACTGAAGCTTTCTTT. This codes for CASTQMGQLNTEAFF.

The chain carries TRBV28 and TRBJ1-5; D perhaps matches TRBD1 (6 bases). The CDR3 runs to 15 residues. The V end lost 5 bases, the J end lost 4 bases, and 15 bases lay between the germline ends. Germline CDR1 is MDHEN and CDR2 is SYDVKM. The CDR3 sequence is CASSPSGGPNQPQHF. The CDR3 DNA sequence: TGTGCCAGCAGTCCATCTGGGGGCCCAAATCAGCCCCAGCATTTT.

V gene TRBV10-3 combines with J gene TRBJ1-5, with a possible D match to TRBD1 (5 bases). The CDR3 totals 14 residues. The V gene's germline CDR1 is ENHRY and CDR2 SYGVKD. V was cut by 4 bases and J by 2 bases, with 9 bases left in between. The CDR3 nucleotides read TGTGCCATCAGTGTGCAGGGCGGCAATCAGCCCCAGCATTTT. This translates into CAISVQGGNQPQHF.

The rearrangement uses TRBV9 and TRBJ2-2; 10 positions agree with TRBD1. The ends lost 1 base at V and 1 base at J; junction bases unmatched: 4. The CDR3 runs to 17 residues. Germline CDR1 is SGDLS and CDR2 is YYNGEE. The CDR3 protein is CASSVPRTGGNTGELFF. CDR3 DNA sequence: TGTGCCAGCAGCGTACCCCGGACAGGGGGGAACACCGGGGAGCTGTTTTTT.

The chain combines TRBV28 with TRBJ2-1; maybe TRBD2 (5 bases). Germline CDR1 reads MDHEN; CDR2 reads SYDVKM. V lost 5 bases to trimming and J lost 6 bases, with 11 bases between them. The CDR3 extends over 13 amino acids. CDR3 nucleotide sequence: TGTGCCAGCAGTACCACTAGGGCCAATGAGCAGTTCTTC. Protein: CASSTTRANEQFF.

The chain recombines TRBV5-1 with TRBJ1-3, with 9 bases matching TRBD1. The V and J ends lost 4 bases and 4 bases, in that order; junction bases with no gene match: 9. Germline assignment: CDR1 SGHRS and CDR2 YFSETQ. The CDR3 extends over 16 amino acids. CDR3 loop: CASSRGTGQGGNTIYF. The CDR3 DNA is TGCGCCAGCAGCCGTGGGACAGGGCAAGGGGGAAACACCATATATTTT.

The chain employs TRBV11-2 and TRBJ1-5, with a possible D match to TRBD1 (6 bases). Trimming removed 2 bases at V and 3 bases at J, with 11 bases between. Germline values: CDR1 SGHAT, CDR2 FQNNGV. The CDR3 sequence is 15 residues long. This CDR3 reads CASSLTDSNNQPQHF. The DNA of the CDR3 is TGTGCCAGCAGCTTAACGGACAGCAACAATCAGCCCCAGCATTTT.

The chain employs TRBV7-2 and TRBJ1-4; no clear D. The CDR3 has 14 amino acids. Germline V gene lookup returns CDR1 SGHTA and CDR2 FQGNSA. Trimming took 3 bases from V and 4 from J, leaving 9 bases between them. CDR3 region: CASSLGSSNEKLFF. CDR3 bases: TGTGCCAGCAGCTTGGGCAGTAGTAATGAAAAACTGTTTTTT.

This sequence joins TRBV5-1 and TRBJ1-1, with a weak D call TRBD1 (6 bases). The CDR3 is made up of 14 amino acids. CDR1 is SGHRS, CDR2 YFSETQ, per germline. V was clipped by 0 bases and J by 1 base, with 7 bases between them. CDR3 sequence (DNA): TGCGCCAGCAGCTTGGTCAGGGGGAACACTGAAGCTTTCTTT. It encodes CASSLVRGNTEAFF.

The rearrangement links TRBV6-2 or TRBV6-3 to TRBJ2-3; maybe TRBD2 (6 bases). The CDR3 covers 14 residues. In germline, CDR1 is MNHEY, CDR2 SVGEGT. V lost 5 bases, J lost 4 bases, and 13 bases lay in between. This chain's CDR3 is CASSKTPGADTQYF. The CDR3 DNA reads as TGTGCCAGCAGTAAAACCCCGGGGGCAGATACGCAGTATTTT.

This clone was detected a few times. The CDR3 DNA reads as TGTGCCAGCAGCCCTGGACAGGCTCGCGAAAAACTGTTTTTT. Translating gives CASSPGQAREKLFF. This chain uses TRBV7-9 with TRBJ1-4; 7 bases align to TRBD1. Germline CDR1 reads SEHNR; CDR2 reads FQNEAQ (reference sequence). Trimming removed 5 bases from V and 8 bases from J; junction bases left unmatched: 8. This CDR3 is built from 14 residues.

V is TRBV5-1 and J is TRBJ2-2; 8 nucleotides match TRBD2. The V gene end was trimmed by 3 bases and the J gene end by 0 bases; junction bases not matched to a gene: 4. The CDR3 covers 16 residues. CDR1 is SGHRS, CDR2 YFSETQ, per germline. The CDR3 DNA is TGCGCCAGCAGCTATCCAGCGGGAGCGAACACCGGGGAGCTGTTTTTT. It encodes CASSYPAGANTGELFF.

The chain carries TRBV3-1 (or the pseudogene TRBV3-2) and TRBJ1-1, with D perhaps matching TRBD1 (5 bases). V was cut by 1 base and J by 4 bases, with 7 bases left in between. Germline V gives CDR1 LGHDT, CDR2 YNNKEL (reference sequence). This CDR3 is built from 13 residues. For the CDR3, the DNA is TGTGCCAGCAGCCAAGGGGGCATCACTGAAGCTTTCTTT. Amino acids: CASSQGGITEAFF.

The CDR3, as DNA: TGTGCCAGCAGTGCCGGGAGTCTCTATGGCTACACCTTC. It is translated as CASSAGSLYGYTF. The chain recombines TRBV5-6 with TRBJ1-2; no clear D gene. V lost 5 bases, J lost 4 bases, and 12 bases lay in between. Germline V gene sequence: CDR1 SGHDT, CDR2 YYEEEE. This CDR3 has 13 residues.